This T cell receptor (beta chain) came from a study of blood T cell repertoires in COVID-19. V dropped 7 bases and J dropped 12 bases, with 16 bases sitting between them. The CDR3 has 13 amino acids. Germline V lookup: CDR1 LGHNT, CDR2 FRNRAP. Method: immunoSEQ multiplex PCR; TCRdb's copy keeps in-frame clones and lacks some. In the table there are about 26,000 clones, about 83% of which are singletons. The V gene is TRBV12-5, the J gene TRBJ1-6, with a tentative D call TRBD1 (5 bases). The TCR originated in a human donor in a cohort sampled during active COVID-19. The sample was peripheral blood. The CDR3 sequence is CASARGGIGPLHF. The CDR3 coding sequence is TGTGCTAGTGCAAGGGGAGGGATCGGACCCCTCCACTTT.